What follows are 28 T cell receptor beta chains derived from one specimen sequenced in a study of blood T cells in healthy people across ages. A second PCR of roughly 7 to 11 cycles used a sample-barcoded 5' primer and a J-beta primer mix. A single record per CDR3 protein comes from TCRdb applying MiXCR to the 5' RACE reads. Among 1.5 million to 2 million distinct CDR3 sequences listed, roughly 50% were seen once. Specimen: blood. The receptors here all came from a woman aged 40 to 50 in good health.

The rearrangement joins TRBV2 to TRBJ1-2; TRBD1 matches at 7 bases. V shed 9 bases and J 10 bases; nucleotides not matched to a gene: 8. Germline V CDR1 and CDR2: SNHLY, FYNNEI. This CDR3 region has 11 residues. As DNA, the CDR3 is TGTGCCAGTAGGGACAGACTAAACTACACCTTC. Translated: CASRDRLNYTF. Combining the CDR3 with reference TRBV2 and TRBJ1-2 gives the whole variable domain EPEVTQTPSHQVTQMGQEVILRCVPISNHLYFYWYRQILGQKVEFLVSFYNNEISEKSEIFDDQFSVERPDGSNFTLKIRSTKLEDSAMYFCASRDRLNYTFGSGTRLTVV.

The chain employs TRBV6-2 or TRBV6-3 and TRBJ2-7, with a tentative D call TRBD1 (6 bases). V gave up 0 bases and J gave up 3 bases, with 18 bases separating them. The germline V gene has CDR1 MNHEY and CDR2 SVGEGT. The CDR3 has 17 amino acids. The CDR3 sequence is CASSYSDRQGRNYEQYF. CDR3 nucleotides: TGTGCCAGCAGTTACTCGGACCGGCAGGGGCGGAACTACGAGCAGTACTTC.

This chain joins TRBV4-3 and TRBJ1-6, with D hard to call. V lost 1 base to trimming and J lost 9 bases, with 19 bases between them. This CDR3 region has 17 residues. Germline V gene sequence: CDR1 LGHNA, CDR2 YSLEER. The CDR3 loop reads CASSQGSGVPSGSPLHF. The CDR3 nucleotides read TGCGCCAGCAGCCAAGGTAGTGGCGTTCCAAGCGGTTCACCCCTCCACTTT.

The chain joins TRBV7-2 to TRBJ2-1; D may correspond to TRBD1 or TRBD2 (5 bases each). Germline lookup yields CDR1 SGHTA and CDR2 FQGNSA. Trimming pared 7 bases from V and 6 bases from J, leaving 13 bases between. The CDR3 length is 13 residues. This chain's CDR3 is CASILVGGNEQFF. CDR3 nucleotides: TGTGCCAGCATCCTCGTTGGGGGCAATGAGCAGTTCTTC.

This clonotype showed up just a few times. The chain combines TRBV7-2 with TRBJ2-1; the match to TRBD2 covers 9 bases. With V trimmed by 3 bases and J by 6 bases, 6 bases remained unmatched. Germline assignment: CDR1 SGHTA and CDR2 FQGNSA. CDR3 length equals 15 residues. The CDR3 coding sequence is TGTGCCAGCAGCTTCGGGCGGGGGGGCGTCAATGAGCAGTTCTTC. Translated: CASSFGRGGVNEQFF.

This clonotype was counted a few times. The DNA of the CDR3 is TGTGCCACCAGCAGGCTGGGACAGTACAATGAGCAGTTCTTC. Translating gives CATSRLGQYNEQFF. V and J are TRBV15 and TRBJ2-1; TRBD1 matches 7 bases. The CDR3 covers 14 residues. J lost 4 bases, V lost 3 bases, and 3 bases had no gene match. Germline CDR1 is LNHNV and CDR2 is YYDKDF (reference sequence).

This clonotype occurred once. The chain employs TRBV4-2 and TRBJ1-5, with TRBD1 matching over 8 bases. This CDR3 has 17 residues. J was trimmed by 5 bases and V by 0 bases; bases with no gene match: 9. Germline CDR1 and CDR2: LGHNA and YNFKEQ. CDR3 in amino acids: CASSQERTGLEDQPQHF. DNA for the CDR3: TGTGCCAGCAGCCAAGAGCGGACAGGGCTCGAGGATCAGCCCCAGCATTTT.

The chain couples TRBV6-2 or TRBV6-3 to TRBJ2-4, with 12 bases identical to TRBD1. Germline V CDR1 and CDR2: MNHEY, SVGEGT. CDR3 size: 17 residues. J gave up 1 base and V 2 bases, and 3 bases lay outside the gene matches. The CDR3 spells CASSYGTGGRAKNIQYF. The DNA for the CDR3 is TGTGCCAGCAGTTACGGGACAGGGGGCCGGGCCAAAAACATTCAGTACTTC.

This rearrangement joins TRBV10-2 to TRBJ1-2; 10 bases line up with TRBD1. This CDR3 comprises 13 residues. J lost 7 bases, V lost 6 bases, and 5 bases had no gene match. CDR1 WSHSY and CDR2 SAAADI come from the germline V gene. The CDR3 spells CASRGTGVGGYTF. The CDR3 region has the DNA TGCGCCAGCAGGGGGACAGGGGTGGGTGGCTACACCTTC.

This chain uses TRBV20-1 with TRBJ2-3, with TRBD2 matching 12 bases. There are 15 residues in the CDR3. Germline V CDR1 and CDR2: DFQATT, SNEGSKA (reference sequence). With 7 bases clipped from V and 7 bases from J, the junction kept 12 bases outside the gene matches. The CDR3 DNA follows: TGCAGTGTGGGGCTAGCGGGGGGGCCCTTGAATACGCAGTATTTT. Its protein product is CSVGLAGGPLNTQYF.

This clonotype showed up just a few times. DNA of the CDR3: TGCGCCAGCAGCAAGGAGGCTAGTGACACAGATACGCAGTATTTT. The encoded protein is CASSKEASDTDTQYF. The J gene is TRBJ2-3, the V gene TRBV5-1, with TRBD2 as a possible D gene (5 bases). CDR1 is SGHRS, CDR2 YFSETQ, per germline. The V end was cut by 4 bases, the J end by 2 bases, with 14 bases between. This CDR3 region has 15 residues.

The chain couples TRBV2 to TRBJ2-1; TRBD1 might be the D (6 bases). The V gene's germline CDR1 is SNHLY and CDR2 FYNNEI. The V gene lost 10 bases and the J gene lost 4 bases, with 17 bases spanning the gap. The CDR3 has 14 residues. The CDR3 DNA is TGTGCCACCAGAACAGGGCCGATATACAATGAGCAGTTCTTC. This gives the protein CATRTGPIYNEQFF.

This sequence joins TRBV7-2 and TRBJ1-2; TRBD1 matches at 11 bases. The CDR3 spans 14 residues. Germline lookup yields CDR1 SGHTA and CDR2 FQGNSA. The trim removed 4 bases at V and 6 bases at J, leaving 4 bases unmatched. CDR3 region: CASSSRDRGNGYTF. In DNA form, the CDR3 reads TGTGCCAGCAGCTCCCGGGACAGGGGGAATGGCTACACCTTC.

This clonotype was detected a few times. The chain joins TRBV15 to TRBJ2-6; 7 nucleotides match TRBD1. With 2 bases clipped from V and 1 base from J, the junction kept 2 bases outside the gene matches. This CDR3 spans 16 amino acids. CDR1 is LNHNV and CDR2 is YYDKDF in the germline V gene (reference sequence). The CDR3, as DNA: TGTGCCACCAGCAGATCGACAGGGTCTGGGGCCAACGTCCTGACTTTC. It translates to CATSRSTGSGANVLTF.

This clonotype was recorded at least ten times. V gene TRBV4-3 combines with J gene TRBJ2-6; tentatively, D is TRBD2 (6 bases). This CDR3 region has 19 residues. Trimming took off 0 bases at V and 3 bases at J, with 18 bases between the two ends. The germline gives CDR1 LGHNA, CDR2 YSLEER. In DNA, the CDR3 is TGCGCCAGCAGCCAAGACGGTCGTTTCGGGGGAGGTGGGGCCAACGTCCTGACTTTC. This codes for CASSQDGRFGGGGANVLTF.

This chain joins TRBV7-2 and TRBJ1-4, with TRBD1 as a possible D gene (6 bases). The CDR3 totals 15 residues. Trimming shortened V by 5 bases and J by 5 bases, and 15 bases separated the two germline ends. Germline CDR1 reads SGHTA; CDR2 reads FQGNSA. CDR3 in DNA: TGTGCCAGCAGCCGTAAACAGGGCGGGAATGAAAAACTGTTTTTT. Translated: CASSRKQGGNEKLFF.

This clonotype was detected only once. This chain joins TRBV6-2 or TRBV6-3 and TRBJ2-1, with 13 bases that match TRBD2. The J call is doubtful: the DNA matches TRBJ2-7 better. Germline V gene lookup returns CDR1 MNHEY and CDR2 SVGEGT. This CDR3 comprises 16 residues. The DNA of the CDR3 is TGTGCCAGCAGTTCGCCACTAGCGGGGGGGCTGTACGAGCAGTACTTC. Translated, it gives CASSSPLAGGLYEQYF.

The genes are TRBV18 and TRBJ2-1; TRBD1 matches 9 bases. The CDR3 is 14 residues long. Trimming cost V 2 bases and J 9 bases; bases outside gene matches: 5. Germline values: CDR1 KGHSH, CDR2 LQKENI. CDR3 sequence reads: CASSPGTGNSEQFF. DNA for the CDR3: TGTGCCAGCTCACCAGGGACAGGGAACAGTGAGCAGTTCTTC.

This clonotype was found many times. The J gene is TRBJ2-1, the V gene TRBV20-1; D is ambiguous. Trimming shortened V by 1 base and J by 9 bases, and 7 bases separated the two germline ends. CDR3 length equals 11 residues. CDR1 is DFQATT, CDR2 SNEGSKA, per germline (reference sequence). CDR3 loop: CSARVGGEQFF. The CDR3 region has the DNA TGCAGTGCTAGAGTAGGCGGTGAGCAGTTCTTC.

This clonotype was found once. This rearrangement joins TRBV28 to TRBJ1-1, with D perhaps matching TRBD1 (6 bases). Per germline, CDR1 MDHEN and CDR2 SYDVKM. The V end lost 2 bases, the J end lost 2 bases, and 12 bases lay between the germline ends. The CDR3 totals 15 residues. CDR3 in amino acids: CASSLRGWENTEAFF. The CDR3, as DNA: TGTGCCAGCAGTTTAAGGGGGTGGGAAAACACTGAAGCTTTCTTT.

J is TRBJ2-1 and V is TRBV28, with D possibly being TRBD1 (6 bases). The CDR3 is 15 residues long. V gave up 3 bases and J gave up 4 bases, with 13 bases separating them. Looked up from germline, CDR1 is MDHEN and CDR2 is SYDVKM. CDR3 region: CASSLLPGVYNEQFF. In DNA, the CDR3 is TGTGCCAGCAGTTTGCTCCCAGGGGTTTACAATGAGCAGTTCTTC.

There are a few counts of this clonotype. As DNA, the CDR3 is TGCGCCAGCAGCTTGGGTTCAGGGCAGGGGGCAGATACGCAGTATTTT. Translated, it gives CASSLGSGQGADTQYF. V is TRBV5-1 and J is TRBJ2-3; TRBD1 agrees at 7 bases. Losses at the gene ends were 0 bases for V and 4 bases for J; bases not matched to a gene: 8. The CDR3 runs 16 residues. Germline lookup yields CDR1 SGHRS and CDR2 YFSETQ.

The V gene is TRBV28, the J gene TRBJ1-4, with TRBD1 as a possible D gene (6 bases). The germline gives CDR1 MDHEN, CDR2 SYDVKM. This CDR3 is built from 15 residues. V lost 6 bases to trimming and J lost 4 bases, with 15 bases between them. The CDR3 loop is CASRAEGGRNEKLFF. The DNA of the CDR3 is TGTGCCAGCAGGGCGGAGGGGGGCCGTAATGAAAAACTGTTTTTT.

The rearrangement joins TRBV7-8 to TRBJ2-7; tentative D call: TRBD1 (6 bases). The CDR3 is 15 amino acids. The germline V and J ends were trimmed by 2 bases and 10 bases, with 21 bases remaining between them. Germline lookup yields CDR1 SGHVS and CDR2 FQNEAQ. CDR3 loop: CASSLNEGRGDTQYF. CDR3 coding DNA: TGTGCCAGCAGCTTAAATGAGGGCCGTGGGGACACCCAGTACTTC.

The chain joins TRBV25-1 to TRBJ2-1; possibly TRBD2 for D (7 bases). Germline CDR1 MGHDK, CDR2 SYGVNS. With 10 bases removed from V and 0 bases from J, the gap between germline ends came to 16 bases. The CDR3 has 15 residues. The CDR3 nucleotides read TGTGCCACCAGGGGCGGGGGTAGCTCCTACAATGAGCAGTTCTTC. As protein: CATRGGGSSYNEQFF. Using reference TRBV25-1 and TRBJ2-1 for the parts outside the CDR3, the full variable domain is EADIYQTPRYLVIGTGKKITLECSQTMGHDKMYWYQQDPGMELHLIHYSYGVNSTEKGDLSSESTVSRIRTEHFPLTLESARPSHTSQYLCATRGGGSSYNEQFFGPGTRLTVL.

The V and J genes are TRBV6-2 or TRBV6-3 and TRBJ2-5; D call uncertain. The CDR3 is made up of 11 amino acids. Trimming took 7 bases from V and 5 from J, leaving 8 bases between them. The germline V gene encodes CDR1 MNHEY and CDR2 SVGEGT. The CDR3 bases are TGTGCCAGCACCGACCTGGAGACCCAGTACTTC. This encodes CASTDLETQYF.

The rearrangement links TRBV3-1 to TRBJ2-5, with D maybe TRBD2 (5 bases). V shed 5 bases and J shed 7 bases, with 8 bases lying between them. The CDR3 sequence is 11 residues long. Germline CDR1 is LGHDT and CDR2 is YNNKEL (reference sequence). CDR3 nucleotides: TGTGCCAGCAGCATTGAGGGGACCCAGTACTTC. Encoded protein: CASSIEGTQYF.

This clonotype was detected many times. The chain couples TRBV29-1 to TRBJ2-1; 7 bases are a match to TRBD2. The CDR3 is 13 residues long. The trim removed 4 bases at V and 3 bases at J, leaving 3 bases unmatched. Germline-derived CDR1 and CDR2 are SQVTM and ANQGSEA. In nucleotides, the CDR3 is TGCAGCGTTGCGGGGGGAAGCTACAATGAGCAGTTCTTC. Amino acids: CSVAGGSYNEQFF.